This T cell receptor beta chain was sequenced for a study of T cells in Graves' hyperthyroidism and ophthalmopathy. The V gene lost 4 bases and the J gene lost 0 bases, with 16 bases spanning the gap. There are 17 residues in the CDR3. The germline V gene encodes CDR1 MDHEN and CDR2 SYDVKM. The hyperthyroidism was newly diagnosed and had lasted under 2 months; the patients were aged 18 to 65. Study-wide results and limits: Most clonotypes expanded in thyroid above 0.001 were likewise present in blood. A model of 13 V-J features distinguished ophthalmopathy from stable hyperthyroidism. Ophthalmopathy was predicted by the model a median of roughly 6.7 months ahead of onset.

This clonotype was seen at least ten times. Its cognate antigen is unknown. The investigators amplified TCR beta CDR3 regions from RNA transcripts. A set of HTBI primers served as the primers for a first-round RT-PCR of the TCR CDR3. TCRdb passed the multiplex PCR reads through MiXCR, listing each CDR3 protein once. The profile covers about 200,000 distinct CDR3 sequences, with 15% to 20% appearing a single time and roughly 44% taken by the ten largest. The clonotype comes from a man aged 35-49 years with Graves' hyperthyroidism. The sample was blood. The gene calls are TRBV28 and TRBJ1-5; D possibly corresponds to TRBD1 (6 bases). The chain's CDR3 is CASSSRGGGYSNQPQHF. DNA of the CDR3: TGTGCCAGCAGTTCCCGGGGAGGGGGGTATAGCAATCAGCCCCAGCATTTT. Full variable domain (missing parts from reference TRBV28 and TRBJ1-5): DVKVTQSSRYLVKRTGEKVFLECVQDMDHENMFWYRQDPGLGLRLIYFSYDVKMKEKGDIPEGYSVSREKKERFSLILESASTNQTSMYLCASSSRGGGYSNQPQHFGDGTRLSIL.